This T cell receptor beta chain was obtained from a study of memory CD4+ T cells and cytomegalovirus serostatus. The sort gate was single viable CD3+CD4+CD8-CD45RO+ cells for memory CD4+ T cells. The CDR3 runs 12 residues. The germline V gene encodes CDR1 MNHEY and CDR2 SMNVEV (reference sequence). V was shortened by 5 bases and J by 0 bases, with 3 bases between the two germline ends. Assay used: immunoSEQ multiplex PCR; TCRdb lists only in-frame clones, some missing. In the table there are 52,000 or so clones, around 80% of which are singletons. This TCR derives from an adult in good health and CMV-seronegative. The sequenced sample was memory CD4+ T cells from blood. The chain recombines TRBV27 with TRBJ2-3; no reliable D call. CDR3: CASSPSTDTQYF. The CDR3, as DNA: TGTGCCAGCAGTCCGAGCACAGATACGCAGTATTTT.